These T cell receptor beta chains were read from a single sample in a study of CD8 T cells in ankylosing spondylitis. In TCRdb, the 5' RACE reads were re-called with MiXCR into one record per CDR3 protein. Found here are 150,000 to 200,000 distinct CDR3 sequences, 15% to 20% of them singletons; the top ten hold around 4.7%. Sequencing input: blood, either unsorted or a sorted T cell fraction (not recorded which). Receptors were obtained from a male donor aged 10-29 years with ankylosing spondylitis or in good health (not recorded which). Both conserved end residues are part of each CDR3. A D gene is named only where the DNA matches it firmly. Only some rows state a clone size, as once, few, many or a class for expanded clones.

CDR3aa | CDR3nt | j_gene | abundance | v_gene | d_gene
CASRGTSGMTDTQYF | TGTGCCAGCAGGGGGACTAGCGGGATGACAGATACGCAGTATTTT | TRBJ2-3 | many | TRBV12-3/TRBV12-4 | TRBD2
CSAARTANTEAFF | TGCAGTGCTGCCAGGACGGCGAACACTGAAGCTTTCTTT | TRBJ1-1 | many | TRBV20-1 | -
CAWSVPGTAGQFF | TGTGCCTGGAGTGTACCAGGGACAGCCGGGCAGTTCTTC | TRBJ2-1 | - | TRBV30 | TRBD1
CSASPLAGGPSTDTQYF | TGCAGTGCTAGTCCTCTAGCGGGAGGACCTAGCACAGATACGCAGTATTTT | TRBJ2-3 | many | TRBV20-1 | TRBD2
CASSWQDANTEAFF | TGTGCCAGCAGCTGGCAGGACGCGAACACTGAAGCTTTCTTT | TRBJ1-1 | - | TRBV5-5 | -
CASSPGTGVYEQYF | TGCGCCAGCAGCCCAGGGACAGGGGTCTACGAGCAGTACTTC | TRBJ2-7 | many | TRBV4-3 | TRBD1
CASSYNPLAGSHEQYF | TGTGCCAGCAGTTATAATCCCCTAGCGGGATCGCACGAGCAGTACTTC | TRBJ2-7 | many | TRBV27 | TRBD2
CASSFGAYEQYF | TGTGCCAGCAGCTTCGGGGCGTACGAGCAGTACTTC | TRBJ2-7 | many | TRBV7-9 | -
CSAMHPESYNEQFF | TGCAGTGCTATGCACCCCGAGTCCTACAATGAGCAGTTCTTC | TRBJ2-1 | few | TRBV20-1 | -
CSSRDPRTYNEQFF | TGCAGCAGCAGGGACCCCCGGACCTACAATGAGCAGTTCTTC | TRBJ2-1 | few | TRBV29-1 | -
CASSIFSGARNTEAFF | TGTGCCAGTAGTATCTTCTCAGGGGCTAGGAACACTGAAGCTTTCTTT | TRBJ1-1 | once | TRBV19 | -
CATSEPGTGDTGELFF | TGTGCCACCAGTGAACCCGGGACAGGGGACACCGGGGAGCTGTTTTTT | TRBJ2-2 | many | TRBV24-1 | TRBD1
CASSFEGLVAEQFF | TGTGCCAGCAGTTTTGAGGGTTTGGTGGCTGAGCAGTTCTTC | TRBJ2-1 | many | TRBV12-3/TRBV12-4 | -
CASSEGGLGYEQFF | TGTGCCAGCTCAGAGGGAGGGTTGGGGTATGAGCAGTTCTTC | TRBJ2-1 | once | TRBV6-4 | TRBD2
CASSLNPGAETQYF | TGTGCCAGCAGCTTAAATCCGGGTGCCGAGACCCAGTACTTC | TRBJ2-5 | - | TRBV7-3 | -
CASSQSRLSETQYF | TGTGCCAGCAGTCAAAGTAGGTTGTCGGAGACCCAGTACTTC | TRBJ2-5 | many | TRBV12-3/TRBV12-4 | -
CSVLGRVAGELFF | TGCAGCGTTTTGGGTCGGGTGGCCGGGGAGCTGTTTTTT | TRBJ2-2 | - | TRBV29-1 | -
CATSNPHNEQFF | TGTGCCACCAGCAATCCCCACAATGAGCAGTTCTTC | TRBJ2-1 | many | TRBV15 | -
CASSLYGRDYNEQFF | TGTGCCAGCAGCCTGTACGGCAGGGACTACAATGAGCAGTTCTTC | TRBJ2-1 | - | TRBV13 | -
CASTLAGGTGELFF | TGTGCCAGCACCCTAGCGGGAGGCACCGGGGAGCTGTTTTTT | TRBJ2-2 | once | TRBV12-3/TRBV12-4 | TRBD2
CATGISYGTEAFF | TGTGCCACCGGAATCTCTTATGGAACTGAAGCTTTCTTT | TRBJ1-1 | few | TRBV19 | -
CAWSALTVADTQYF | TGTGCCTGGAGTGCCCTGACAGTAGCAGATACGCAGTATTTT | TRBJ2-3 | many | TRBV30 | -
CASGIGNTEAFF | TGTGCCAGCGGAATCGGGAACACTGAAGCTTTCTTT | TRBJ1-1 | many | TRBV2 | -
CASSLDTGIDEQYF | TGTGCCAGCAGCTTAGATACAGGAATTGACGAGCAGTACTTC | TRBJ2-7 | - | TRBV7-9 | -
CASSGAYNEQFF | TGTGCCAGCAGCGGCGCTTACAATGAGCAGTTCTTC | TRBJ2-1 | many | TRBV3-1 | -
CASSLAGGDRETQYF | TGTGCCAGCAGCTTAGCGGGGGGGGACAGAGAGACCCAGTACTTC | TRBJ2-5 | many | TRBV11-2 | -
CSARPSGRGNEQFF | TGCAGTGCTCGCCCTAGCGGGAGAGGAAATGAGCAGTTCTTC | TRBJ2-1 | - | TRBV20-1 | TRBD2
CSASLGQPYQPQHF | TGCAGTGCTAGCCTTGGACAGCCTTATCAGCCCCAGCATTTT | TRBJ1-5 | many | TRBV20-1 | -
CASSLTGPTEAFF | TGCGCCAGCAGCTTGACAGGCCCCACTGAAGCTTTCTTT | TRBJ1-1 | many | TRBV5-1 | -
CASSQTGPGNYGYTF | TGTGCCAGCAGCCAGACGGGACCCGGTAACTATGGCTACACCTTC | TRBJ1-2 | many | TRBV4-2 | -
CASRPGLAGTSTQYF | TGTGCCAGTAGGCCGGGACTAGCGGGAACATCGACGCAGTATTTT | TRBJ2-3 | many | TRBV19 | TRBD2
CASSSSWGLNSPLHF | TGTGCCAGCAGCTCCTCTTGGGGGCTTAATTCACCCCTCCACTTT | TRBJ1-6 | many | TRBV11-2 | -
CASSALAEGMQFF | TGCGCCAGCAGCGCACTAGCGGAAGGAATGCAGTTCTTC | TRBJ2-1 | many | TRBV5-1 | TRBD2
CASSQGLIEAFF | TGCGCCAGCAGCCAGGGCCTAATTGAAGCTTTCTTT | TRBJ1-1 | many | TRBV4-1 | -
CASSSTRAGQGRIETQYF | TGTGCCAGCAGCTCCACACGAGCTGGACAGGGTCGTATAGAGACCCAGTACTTC | TRBJ2-5 | - | TRBV7-9 | TRBD1
CSARDLALSGANVLTF | TGCAGTGCTAGAGATCTGGCACTCTCTGGGGCCAACGTCCTGACTTTC | TRBJ2-6 | many | TRBV20-1 | -
CASRPPPGLAGVETQYF | TGTGCCAGCAGGCCTCCTCCTGGACTAGCGGGAGTAGAGACCCAGTACTTC | TRBJ2-5 | - | TRBV12-3/TRBV12-4 | TRBD2
CASSTSGGPGEQYF | TGTGCCAGCAGCACTTCGGGAGGGCCTGGCGAGCAGTACTTC | TRBJ2-7 | - | TRBV11-2 | TRBD2
CASEGGDGYTF | TGTGCCAGCGAGGGGGGTGATGGCTACACCTTC | TRBJ1-2 | - | TRBV7-9 | -
CASSLNPTGPLHF | TGTGCCAGCAGCTTAAACCCCACAGGGCCCCTCCACTTT | TRBJ1-6 | many | TRBV7-2 | -
CASSSSGRGEQFF | TGTGCCAGCAGTTCCTCAGGGAGGGGTGAGCAGTTCTTC | TRBJ2-1 | many | TRBV27 | TRBD2
CASNNRAGELFF | TGTGCCAGCAACAACAGGGCCGGGGAGCTGTTTTTT | TRBJ2-2 | many | TRBV3-1 | -
CASSVANDQFF | TGTGCCAGTAGTGTAGCAAATGATCAGTTCTTC | TRBJ2-1 | - | TRBV19 | -
CASSHGSNTEAFF | TGCGCCAGCAGCCACGGGAGTAACACTGAAGCTTTCTTT | TRBJ1-1 | many | TRBV4-1 | -
CASTPGTNAEAQYF | TGTGCCAGCACCCCCGGGACTAATGCAGAGGCCCAGTACTTC | TRBJ2-5 | many | TRBV6-5 | TRBD2
CASSLGTGETQYF | TGTGCCAGCAGCTTAGGGACGGGGGAGACCCAGTACTTC | TRBJ2-5 | many | TRBV7-9 | -
CASSLGLAGGVNEQFF | TGTGCCAGCAGTTTAGGGCTAGCGGGAGGCGTTAATGAGCAGTTCTTC | TRBJ2-1 | - | TRBV12-3/TRBV12-4 | TRBD2
CSAPSGSRNEQFF | TGCAGTGCCCCCAGCGGGAGTCGAAATGAGCAGTTCTTC | TRBJ2-1 | many | TRBV20-1 | TRBD2
CASRIGTSSTDTQYF | TGTGCCAGCAGGATAGGAACGTCTAGCACAGATACGCAGTATTTT | TRBJ2-3 | many | TRBV12-3/TRBV12-4 | -
CSARGGPSGTNTGELFF | TGCAGTGCTAGAGGTGGTCCTAGCGGAACTAACACCGGGGAGCTGTTTTTT | TRBJ2-2 | few | TRBV20-1 | TRBD2
CASSAFLGGTSYEQYF | TGTGCCAGCAGTGCCTTCTTAGGGGGGACCTCCTACGAGCAGTACTTC | TRBJ2-7 | many | TRBV25-1 | -
CASSSRGTVQETQYF | TGTGCCAGCAGCTCGAGGGGGACAGTACAAGAGACCCAGTACTTC | TRBJ2-5 | many | TRBV27 | TRBD1
CASSGQGLAGGRHTGELFF | TGCGCCAGTTCGGGACAGGGACTAGCGGGGGGCCGGCACACCGGGGAGCTGTTTTTT | TRBJ2-2 | many | TRBV10-2 | TRBD2
CASTSSGSSYNEQFF | TGTGCCAGCACGTCTAGCGGGAGTTCCTACAATGAGCAGTTCTTC | TRBJ2-1 | few | TRBV5-4 | TRBD2
CASSLTDGYYEQYF | TGTGCCAGCAGCTTAACGGACGGATACTACGAGCAGTACTTC | TRBJ2-7 | - | TRBV7-6 | -